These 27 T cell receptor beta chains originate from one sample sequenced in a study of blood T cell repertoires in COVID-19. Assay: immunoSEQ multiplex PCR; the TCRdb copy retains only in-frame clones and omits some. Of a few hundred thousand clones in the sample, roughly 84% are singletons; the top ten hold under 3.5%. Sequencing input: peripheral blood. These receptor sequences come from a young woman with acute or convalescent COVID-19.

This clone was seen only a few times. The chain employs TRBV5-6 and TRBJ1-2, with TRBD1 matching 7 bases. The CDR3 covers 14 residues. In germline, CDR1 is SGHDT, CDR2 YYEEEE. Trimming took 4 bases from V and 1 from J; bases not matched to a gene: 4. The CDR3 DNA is TGTGCCAGCAGCCCAGGGGACAGTAACTATGGCTACACCTTC. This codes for CASSPGDSNYGYTF.

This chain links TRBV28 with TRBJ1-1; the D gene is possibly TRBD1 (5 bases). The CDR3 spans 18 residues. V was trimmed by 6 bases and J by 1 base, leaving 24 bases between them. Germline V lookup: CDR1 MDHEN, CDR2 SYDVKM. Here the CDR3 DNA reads TGTGCCAGCAGGAAAGGGGATGGCAGGGTTTTGGAGAACACTGAAGCTTTCTTT. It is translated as CASRKGDGRVLENTEAFF.

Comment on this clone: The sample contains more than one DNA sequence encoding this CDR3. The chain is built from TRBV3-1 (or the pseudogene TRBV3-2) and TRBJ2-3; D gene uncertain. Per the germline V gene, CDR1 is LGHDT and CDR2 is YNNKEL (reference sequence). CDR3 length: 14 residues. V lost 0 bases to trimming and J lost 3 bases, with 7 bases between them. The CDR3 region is CASSQDLGTDTQYF. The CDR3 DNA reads TGTGCCAGCAGCCAAGATCTCGGGACAGATACGCAGTATTTT.

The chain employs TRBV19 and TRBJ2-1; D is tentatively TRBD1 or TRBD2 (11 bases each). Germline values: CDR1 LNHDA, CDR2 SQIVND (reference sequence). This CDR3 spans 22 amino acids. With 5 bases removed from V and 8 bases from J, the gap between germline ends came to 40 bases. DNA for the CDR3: TGTGCCAGTAGTCCTACGGACAGGGGGCGATGGACTAGCGGGTTAGGTCAACATGAGCAGTTCTTC. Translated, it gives CASSPTDRGRWTSGLGQHEQFF.

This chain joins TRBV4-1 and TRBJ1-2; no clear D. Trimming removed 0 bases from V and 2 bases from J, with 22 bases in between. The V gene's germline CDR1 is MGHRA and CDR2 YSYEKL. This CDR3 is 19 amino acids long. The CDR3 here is CASSQDTPIVLTMNYGYTF. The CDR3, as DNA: TGCGCCAGCAGCCAAGACACTCCGATAGTCCTGACTATGAACTATGGCTACACCTTC.

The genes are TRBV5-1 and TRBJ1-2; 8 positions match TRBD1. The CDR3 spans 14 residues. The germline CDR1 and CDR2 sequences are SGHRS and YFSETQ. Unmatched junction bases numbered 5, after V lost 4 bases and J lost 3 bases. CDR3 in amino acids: CASSGQGAYYGYTF. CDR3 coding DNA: TGCGCCAGCAGCGGGCAGGGGGCTTACTATGGCTACACCTTC.

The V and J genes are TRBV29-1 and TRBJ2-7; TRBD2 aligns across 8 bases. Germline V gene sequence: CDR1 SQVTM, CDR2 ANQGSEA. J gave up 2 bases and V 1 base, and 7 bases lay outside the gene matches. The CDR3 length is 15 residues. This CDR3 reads CSVEGVSGVTYEQYF. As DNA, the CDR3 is TGCAGCGTTGAAGGGGTTAGCGGGGTAACCTACGAGCAGTACTTC.

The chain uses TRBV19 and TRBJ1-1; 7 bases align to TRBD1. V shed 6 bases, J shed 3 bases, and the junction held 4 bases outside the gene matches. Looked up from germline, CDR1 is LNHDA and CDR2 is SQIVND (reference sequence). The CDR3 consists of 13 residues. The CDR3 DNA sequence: TGTGCCAGTAGGGGGGACAGTTACACTGAAGCTTTCTTT. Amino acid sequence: CASRGDSYTEAFF.

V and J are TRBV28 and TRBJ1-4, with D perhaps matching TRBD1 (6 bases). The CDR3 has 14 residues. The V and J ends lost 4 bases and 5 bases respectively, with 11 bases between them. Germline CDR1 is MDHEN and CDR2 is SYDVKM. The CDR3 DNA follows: TGTGCCAGCAGTTCGACAGGCACGAATGAAAAACTGTTTTTT. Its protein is CASSSTGTNEKLFF. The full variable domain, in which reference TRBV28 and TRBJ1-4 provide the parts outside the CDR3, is DVKVTQSSRYLVKRTGEKVFLECVQDMDHENMFWYRQDPGLGLRLIYFSYDVKMKEKGDIPEGYSVSREKKERFSLILESASTNQTSMYLCASSSTGTNEKLFFGSGTQLSVL.

The CDR3 loop reads CASSIWADEQFF. Written as DNA, the CDR3 is TGTGCCAGTAGTATTTGGGCCGACGAGCAGTTCTTC. The V call is TRBV19, the J call TRBJ2-1, with unresolved D. V was pared by 3 bases and J by 10 bases, with 10 bases between. CDR1 and CDR2 from the germline V gene are LNHDA and SQIVND (reference sequence). The CDR3 spans 12 residues.

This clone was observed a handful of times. CDR3 amino acids: CASSLTGQAYEKLFF. The CDR3 DNA sequence: TGCGCCAGCAGCTTAACTGGACAGGCGTATGAAAAACTGTTTTTT. The chain combines TRBV5-1 with TRBJ1-4; TRBD1 aligns across 7 bases. V lost 2 bases to trimming and J lost 6 bases; unmatched junction nucleotides: 7. Germline values: CDR1 SGHRS, CDR2 YFSETQ. The CDR3 is 15 residues long.

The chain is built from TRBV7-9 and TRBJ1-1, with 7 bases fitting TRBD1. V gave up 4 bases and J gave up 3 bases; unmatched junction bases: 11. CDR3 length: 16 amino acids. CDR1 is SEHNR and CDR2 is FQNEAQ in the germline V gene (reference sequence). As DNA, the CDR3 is TGTGCCAGCAGCTCCCCGGCAGGGGGAGTTGACACTGAAGCTTTCTTT. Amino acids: CASSSPAGGVDTEAFF.

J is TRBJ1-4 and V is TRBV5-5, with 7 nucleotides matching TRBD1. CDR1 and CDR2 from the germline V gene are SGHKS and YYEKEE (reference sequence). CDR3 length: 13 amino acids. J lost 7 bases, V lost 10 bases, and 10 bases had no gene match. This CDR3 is CAVITGESEKLFF. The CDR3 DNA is TGTGCCGTAATAACAGGGGAAAGTGAAAAACTGTTTTTT.

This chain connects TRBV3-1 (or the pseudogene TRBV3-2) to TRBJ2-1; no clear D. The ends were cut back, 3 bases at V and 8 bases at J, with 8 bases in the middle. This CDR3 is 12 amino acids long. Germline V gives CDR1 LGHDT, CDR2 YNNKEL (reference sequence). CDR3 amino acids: CASSHGSYEQFF. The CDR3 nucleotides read TGTGCCAGCAGCCACGGTAGTTATGAGCAGTTCTTC.

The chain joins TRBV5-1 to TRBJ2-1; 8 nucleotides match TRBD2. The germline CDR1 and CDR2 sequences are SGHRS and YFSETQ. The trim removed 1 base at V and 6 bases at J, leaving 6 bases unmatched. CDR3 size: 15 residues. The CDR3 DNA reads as TGCGCCAGCAGCTTGATTCGGGAGGGTGGCAATGAGCAGTTCTTC. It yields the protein CASSLIREGGNEQFF.

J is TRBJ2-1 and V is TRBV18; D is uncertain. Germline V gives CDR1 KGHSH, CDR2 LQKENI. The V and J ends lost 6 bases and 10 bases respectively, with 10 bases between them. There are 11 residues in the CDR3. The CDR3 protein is CASSPKSEQFF. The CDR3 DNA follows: TGTGCCAGCTCCCCTAAGAGCGAGCAGTTCTTC.

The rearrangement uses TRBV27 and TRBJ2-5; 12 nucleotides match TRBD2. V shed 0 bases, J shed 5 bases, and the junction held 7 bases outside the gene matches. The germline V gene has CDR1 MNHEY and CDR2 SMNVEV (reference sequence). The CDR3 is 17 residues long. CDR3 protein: CASSLSSRLAGGETQYF. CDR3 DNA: TGTGCCAGCAGTTTATCTTCTCGGCTAGCGGGAGGGGAGACCCAGTACTTC.

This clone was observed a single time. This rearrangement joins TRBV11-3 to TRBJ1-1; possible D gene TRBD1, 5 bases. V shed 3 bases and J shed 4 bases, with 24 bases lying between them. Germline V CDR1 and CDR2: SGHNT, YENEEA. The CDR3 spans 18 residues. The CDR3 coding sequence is TGTGCCAGCAGCTTCTCCCGACAAGGGCGAGGTGGGGCCACTGAAGCTTTCTTT. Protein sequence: CASSFSRQGRGGATEAFF.

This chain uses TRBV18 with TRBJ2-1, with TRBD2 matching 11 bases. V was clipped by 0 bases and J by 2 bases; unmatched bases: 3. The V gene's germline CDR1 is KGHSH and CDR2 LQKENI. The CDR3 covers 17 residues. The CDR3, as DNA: TGTGCCAGCTCACCACCCCTAGCGGGAGGAGCCTACAATGAGCAGTTCTTC. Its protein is CASSPPLAGGAYNEQFF. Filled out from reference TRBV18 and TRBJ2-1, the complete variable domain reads NAGVMQNPRHLVRRRGQEARLRCSPMKGHSHVYWYRQLPEEGLKFMVYLQKENIIDESGMPKERFSAEFPKEGPSILRIQQVVRGDSAAYFCASSPPLAGGAYNEQFFGPGTRLTVL.

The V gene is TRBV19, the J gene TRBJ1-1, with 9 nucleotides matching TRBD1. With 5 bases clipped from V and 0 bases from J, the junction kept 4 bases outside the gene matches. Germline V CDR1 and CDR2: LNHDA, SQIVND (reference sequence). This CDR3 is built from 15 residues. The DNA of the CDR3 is TGTGCCAGTAGTGCTAGACAGGGGGTGAACACTGAAGCTTTCTTT. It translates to CASSARQGVNTEAFF.

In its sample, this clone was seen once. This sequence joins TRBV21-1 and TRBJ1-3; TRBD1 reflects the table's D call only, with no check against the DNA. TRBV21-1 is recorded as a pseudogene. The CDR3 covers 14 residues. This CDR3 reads CASRGTGARNTIYF. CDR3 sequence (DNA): TGTGCCAGCAGAGGGACAGGGGCACGAAACACCATATATTTT.

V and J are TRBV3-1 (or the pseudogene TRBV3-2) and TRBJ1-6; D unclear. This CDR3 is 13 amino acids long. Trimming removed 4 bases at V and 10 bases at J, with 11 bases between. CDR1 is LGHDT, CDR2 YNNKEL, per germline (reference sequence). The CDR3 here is CASSPREKSPLHF. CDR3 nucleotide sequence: TGTGCCAGCAGCCCCCGGGAAAAATCACCCCTCCACTTT.

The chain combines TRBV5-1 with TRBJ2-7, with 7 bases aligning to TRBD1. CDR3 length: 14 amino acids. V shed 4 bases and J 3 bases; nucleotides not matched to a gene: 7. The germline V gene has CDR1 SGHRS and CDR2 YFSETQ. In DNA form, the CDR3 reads TGCGCCAGCAGCCTGCCGGGACAGCTCTACGAGCAGTACTTC. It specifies CASSLPGQLYEQYF.

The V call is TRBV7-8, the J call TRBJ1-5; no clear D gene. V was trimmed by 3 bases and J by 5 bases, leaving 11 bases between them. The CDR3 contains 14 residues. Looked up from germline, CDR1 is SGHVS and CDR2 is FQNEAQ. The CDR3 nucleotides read TGTGCCAGCAGCTTTCTTTTTCGAGATCAGCCCCAGCATTTT. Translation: CASSFLFRDQPQHF.

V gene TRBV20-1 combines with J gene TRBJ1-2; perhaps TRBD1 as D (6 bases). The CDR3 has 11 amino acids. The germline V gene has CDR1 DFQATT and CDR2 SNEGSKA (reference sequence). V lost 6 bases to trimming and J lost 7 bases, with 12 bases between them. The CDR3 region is CSASTGFGYTF. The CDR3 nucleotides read TGCAGTGCCAGCACAGGGTTTGGCTACACCTTC.

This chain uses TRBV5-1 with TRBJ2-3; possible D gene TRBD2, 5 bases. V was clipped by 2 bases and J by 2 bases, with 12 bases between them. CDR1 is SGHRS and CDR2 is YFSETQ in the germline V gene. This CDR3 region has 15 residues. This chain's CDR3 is CASSFWSRDTDTQYF. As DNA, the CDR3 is TGCGCCAGCAGCTTTTGGAGTCGGGACACAGATACGCAGTATTTT.

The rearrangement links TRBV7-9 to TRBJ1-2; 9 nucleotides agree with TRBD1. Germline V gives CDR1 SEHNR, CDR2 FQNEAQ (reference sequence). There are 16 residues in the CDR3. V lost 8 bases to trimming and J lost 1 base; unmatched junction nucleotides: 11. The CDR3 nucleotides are TGTGCCAGCGTCTCCACCGGGACAGGGTATAACTATGGCTACACCTTC. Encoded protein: CASVSTGTGYNYGYTF.